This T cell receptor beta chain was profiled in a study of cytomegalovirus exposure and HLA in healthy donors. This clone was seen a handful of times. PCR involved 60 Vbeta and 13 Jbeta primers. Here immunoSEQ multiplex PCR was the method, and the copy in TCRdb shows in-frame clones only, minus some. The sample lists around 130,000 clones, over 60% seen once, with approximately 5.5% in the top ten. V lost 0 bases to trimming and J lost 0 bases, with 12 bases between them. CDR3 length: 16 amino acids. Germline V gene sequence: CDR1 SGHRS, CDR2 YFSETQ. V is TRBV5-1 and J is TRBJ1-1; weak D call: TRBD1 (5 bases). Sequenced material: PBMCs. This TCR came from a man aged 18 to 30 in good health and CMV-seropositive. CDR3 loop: CASSLGWGPMNTEAFF. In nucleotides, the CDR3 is TGCGCCAGCAGCTTGGGGTGGGGCCCCATGAACACTGAAGCTTTCTTT. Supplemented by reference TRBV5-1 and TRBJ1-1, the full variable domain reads KAGVTQTPRYLIKTRGQQVTLSCSPISGHRSVSWYQQTPGQGLQFLFEYFSETQRNKGNFPGRFSGRQFSNSRSEMNVSTLELGDSALYLCASSLGWGPMNTEAFFGQGTRLTVV.